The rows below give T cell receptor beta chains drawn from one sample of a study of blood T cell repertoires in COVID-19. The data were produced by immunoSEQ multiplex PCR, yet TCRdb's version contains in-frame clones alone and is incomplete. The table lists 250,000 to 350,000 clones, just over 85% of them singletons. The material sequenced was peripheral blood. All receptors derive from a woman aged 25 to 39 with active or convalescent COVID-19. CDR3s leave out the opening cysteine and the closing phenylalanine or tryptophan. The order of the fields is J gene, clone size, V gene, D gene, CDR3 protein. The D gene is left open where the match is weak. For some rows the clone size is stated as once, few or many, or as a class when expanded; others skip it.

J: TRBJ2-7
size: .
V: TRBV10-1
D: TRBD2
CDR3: ASSESSLAAYEQY

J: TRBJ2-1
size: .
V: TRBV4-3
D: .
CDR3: ASSPSVPDYSYNEQF

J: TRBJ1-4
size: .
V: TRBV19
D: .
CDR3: ASSWRAGEGAPSV

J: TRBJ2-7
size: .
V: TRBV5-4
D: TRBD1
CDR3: ASSRGQATYEQY

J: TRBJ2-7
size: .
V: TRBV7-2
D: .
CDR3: ASSLGGGVSTEQY

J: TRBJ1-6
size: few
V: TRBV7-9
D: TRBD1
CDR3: ASSRQGNSPLH

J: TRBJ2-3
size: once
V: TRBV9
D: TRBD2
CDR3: ASSVAGGGSTSTDTQY

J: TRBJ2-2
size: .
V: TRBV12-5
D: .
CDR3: ASGLSRQGGGTGELF

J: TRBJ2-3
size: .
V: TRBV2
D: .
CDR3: ASSERSLMNTQY

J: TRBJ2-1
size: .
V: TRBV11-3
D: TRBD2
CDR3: ASSLSGGGYNEQF

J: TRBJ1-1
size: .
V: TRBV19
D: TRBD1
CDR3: ASSMDENTGQGLEAF

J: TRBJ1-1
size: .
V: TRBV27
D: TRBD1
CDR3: ASSFQLAGGRNTEAF